The 4 T cell receptor beta chains below were found in one sample sequenced in a study of a mutant IDH1 vaccine in newly diagnosed glioma. Assay: immunoSEQ multiplex PCR; the TCRdb copy retains only in-frame clones and omits some. The sample includes 30,000 to 40,000 clones, roughly 80% seen only once; the top ten take approximately 24%. Their antigen targets remain unknown. Time point in this sample: week 5, during vaccination. It was 300 ug of mutant IDH1 20-mer peptide that made up each vaccine dose, given with topical imiquimod. The input for sequencing was PBMCs, taken from a glioma patient whose treatment included an IDH1 peptide vaccine. The receptors here all came from a man younger than 45 with glioma.

This clone appeared a single time. This chain uses TRBV19 with TRBJ2-7; D is ambiguous. The V gene's germline CDR1 is LNHDA and CDR2 SQIVND (reference sequence). The CDR3 has 13 amino acids. Trimming cost V 1 base and J 1 base, with 5 bases left between them. The chain's CDR3 is CASSIADSYEQYF. In DNA, the CDR3 is TGTGCCAGTAGTATAGCTGATTCCTACGAGCAGTACTTC.

This clone appeared a single time. The V gene is TRBV11-2, the J gene TRBJ1-2; D is ambiguous. This CDR3 comprises 12 residues. Trimming removed 1 base at V and 11 bases at J, with 11 bases between. CDR1 SGHAT and CDR2 FQNNGV come from the germline V gene. CDR3 in amino acids: CASSLGKGWYTF. In DNA form, the CDR3 reads TGTGCCAGCAGCTTAGGGAAAGGTTGGTACACCTTC.

The sample holds one count of this clone. The chain has TRBV2 and TRBJ2-7; a weak D match, TRBD1 (6 bases). The length of the CDR3 is 15 residues. The germline V and J ends were trimmed by 0 bases and 0 bases, with 9 bases remaining between them. In germline, CDR1 is SNHLY, CDR2 FYNNEI. Here the CDR3 DNA reads TGTGCCAGCAGTGAAGCGCGACAGGTCTCCTACGAGCAGTACTTC. It is translated as CASSEARQVSYEQYF.

The J gene is TRBJ1-5, the V gene TRBV5-1, with TRBD1 identical over 10 bases. V lost 0 bases, J lost 11 bases, and 5 bases stayed unmatched. The CDR3 is 14 residues long. Germline V gene lookup returns CDR1 SGHRS and CDR2 YFSETQ. The CDR3 DNA is TGCGCCAGCAGCTTGGGGGACAGGGGTACGACCCAGCATTTT. As protein: CASSLGDRGTTQHF.